One and the same sample provided the 10 T cell receptor beta chains below, sequenced in a study of technical replicates of blood from a handful of donors. TCRdb keeps only in-frame clones here, not all; method: immunoSEQ multiplex PCR. The table lists approximately 85,000 clones, approximately 95% of them singletons. Material for sequencing was T cells isolated from PBMCs. The receptor source for this set is a human donor in good health.

DNA of the CDR3: TGTGCCACCAGCAGAGGGGCTAGCAATCAGCCCCAGCATTTT. Protein: CATSRGASNQPQHF. The V and J genes are TRBV15 and TRBJ1-5, with D unclear. The CDR3 has 14 residues. V was pared by 1 base and J by 0 bases, with 4 bases between. CDR1 is LNHNV, CDR2 YYDKDF, per germline (reference sequence).

The sample holds one count of this clone. The chain employs TRBV15 and TRBJ1-4, with TRBD1 matching over 7 bases. The CDR3 covers 16 residues. CDR1 and CDR2 (germline): LNHNV, YYDKDF (reference sequence). Trimming removed 2 bases from V and 7 bases from J; junction bases left unmatched: 10. The DNA for the CDR3 is TGTGCCACCAGCAGAAACTATGGGACAGTTAGTGAAAAACTGTTTTTT. It is translated as CATSRNYGTVSEKLFF.

The rearrangement uses TRBV7-9 and TRBJ1-1; D call uncertain. Trimming pared 1 base from V and 8 bases from J, leaving 8 bases between. The germline V gene has CDR1 SEHNR and CDR2 FQNEAQ (reference sequence). The CDR3 is made up of 12 amino acids. The CDR3 DNA reads TGTGCCAGCAGCTTAGTGGCCGTAGAAGCTTTCTTT. Amino acids: CASSLVAVEAFF.

This rearrangement joins TRBV28 to TRBJ2-7, with D possibly TRBD1 on 6 matching bases. Trimming stripped 6 bases from V and 2 bases from J, with 14 bases between. The CDR3 runs to 14 residues. CDR1 is MDHEN, CDR2 SYDVKM, per germline. The CDR3 nucleotides are TGTGCCAGCAGCCCCCCAGGGGCGACCTACGAGCAGTACTTC. It is translated as CASSPPGATYEQYF.

For the CDR3, the DNA is TGTGCCAGCAGTCTCCGAGGGAGCAATCAGCCCCAGCATTTT. Its protein product is CASSLRGSNQPQHF. The gene calls are TRBV28 and TRBJ1-5; no clear D gene. CDR1 is MDHEN, CDR2 SYDVKM, per germline. V shed 5 bases and J shed 1 base, with 9 bases lying between them. This CDR3 is 14 amino acids long. The whole variable domain, filled in from reference TRBV28 and TRBJ1-5, reads DVKVTQSSRYLVKRTGEKVFLECVQDMDHENMFWYRQDPGLGLRLIYFSYDVKMKEKGDIPEGYSVSREKKERFSLILESASTNQTSMYLCASSLRGSNQPQHFGDGTRLSIL.

This clone was seen a single time. The V and J genes are TRBV19 and TRBJ2-7, with D hard to call. Germline V CDR1 and CDR2: LNHDA, SQIVND (reference sequence). Trimming removed 5 bases at V and 0 bases at J, with 11 bases between. This CDR3 region has 14 residues. The CDR3 sequence: CASSQPLPSYEQYF. CDR3 bases: TGTGCCAGTAGTCAACCCCTACCCTCCTACGAGCAGTACTTC. Full variable domain (missing parts from reference TRBV19 and TRBJ2-7): DGGITQSPKYLFRKEGQNVTLSCEQNLNHDAMYWYRQDPGQGLRLIYYSQIVNDFQKGDIAEGYSVSREKKESFPLTVTSAQKNPTAFYLCASSQPLPSYEQYFGPGTRLTVT.

The chain carries TRBV7-6 and TRBJ1-6; 8 positions agree with TRBD1. The CDR3 runs 14 residues. J lost 10 bases, V lost 4 bases, and 6 bases had no gene match. Germline assignment: CDR1 SGHVS and CDR2 FNYEAQ. In DNA form, the CDR3 reads TGTGCCAGCAGCTCAGGGGGCGGCCAGTCACCCCTCCACTTT. Amino acid sequence: CASSSGGGQSPLHF.

The J gene is TRBJ1-2, the V gene TRBV19; a possible D gene is TRBD1 (6 bases). Germline CDR1 and CDR2: LNHDA and SQIVND (reference sequence). The CDR3 extends over 14 amino acids. The V gene lost 6 bases and the J gene lost 5 bases, with 16 bases spanning the gap. The CDR3 loop is CASSMYRDLYGYTF. Here the CDR3 DNA reads TGTGCCAGTAGCATGTACAGGGACCTTTATGGCTACACCTTC.

This chain links TRBV18 with TRBJ1-1, with D perhaps matching TRBD1 (6 bases). Germline CDR1 reads KGHSH; CDR2 reads LQKENI. Trimming stripped 4 bases from V and 1 base from J, with 7 bases between. The CDR3 totals 13 residues. CDR3 region: CASSRDKNTEAFF. In DNA, the CDR3 is TGTGCCAGCTCACGGGACAAGAACACTGAAGCTTTCTTT.

The V gene is TRBV15, the J gene TRBJ1-3; possible D gene TRBD1, 5 bases. Germline CDR1 is LNHNV and CDR2 is YYDKDF (reference sequence). Trimming took 0 bases from V and 2 from J, leaving 14 bases between them. CDR3 length: 17 amino acids. As DNA, the CDR3 is TGTGCCACCAGCAGAGATAGTAGGGGATTCGCTGGAAACACCATATATTTT. It specifies CATSRDSRGFAGNTIYF.